The 20 T cell receptor beta chains listed next were all sequenced from one sample in a study of blood T cell repertoires in COVID-19. Measured with immunoSEQ multiplex PCR; TCRdb has only the in-frame clones, and not every one. The sample records 200,000 to 250,000 clones, nearly 85% being singletons. Material: peripheral blood. These receptor sequences come from a woman between 25 and 40 years old with COVID-19, enrolled during active disease.

The gene calls are TRBV11-2 and TRBJ2-7; D is unclear. V was cut by 1 base and J by 3 bases, with 10 bases left in between. Germline lookup yields CDR1 SGHAT and CDR2 FQNNGV. The CDR3 is 14 amino acids. CDR3 coding DNA: TGTGCCAGCAGCTTAGTCCGGTTCGACTACGAGCAGTACTTC. Translated: CASSLVRFDYEQYF.

Many counts were recorded for this clone. Distinct nucleotide sequences in the sample also encode this CDR3. The chain employs TRBV19 and TRBJ2-7; tentative D call: TRBD1 (5 bases). The CDR3 has 14 amino acids. Germline CDR1 and CDR2: LNHDA and SQIVND (reference sequence). V was cut by 1 base and J by 2 bases, with 9 bases left in between. The CDR3 region is CASSIGGTAYEQYF. The CDR3, as DNA: TGTGCCAGTAGTATAGGGGGCACAGCCTACGAGCAGTACTTC.

J is TRBJ2-1 and V is TRBV27, with 12 bases aligning to TRBD2. The CDR3 totals 14 residues. The germline CDR1 and CDR2 sequences are MNHEY and SMNVEV (reference sequence). With V trimmed by 10 bases and J by 5 bases, 6 bases remained unmatched. In DNA form, the CDR3 reads TGTGCCATCATGACTAGCGGGGGCAACAATGAGCAGTTCTTC. Its translation: CAIMTSGGNNEQFF.

The V call is TRBV4-2, the J call TRBJ2-5; TRBD2 matches 7 bases. Unmatched junction bases numbered 4, after V lost 0 bases and J lost 3 bases. The CDR3 sequence is 15 residues long. Germline loops: CDR1 LGHNA, CDR2 YNFKEQ. CDR3 nucleotides: TGTGCCAGCAGCCAAGAGGGGACTAACGAAGAGACCCAGTACTTC. This codes for CASSQEGTNEETQYF.

The chain recombines TRBV11-2 with TRBJ2-3; 8 nucleotides align to TRBD2. Germline V gene data show CDR1 as SGHAT and CDR2 as FQNNGV. The CDR3 totals 17 residues. V trimming: 1 base; J trimming: 0 bases; junction bases outside the gene matches: 6. The CDR3 spells CASSLAVLAGSTDTQYF. The DNA of the CDR3 is TGTGCCAGCAGCTTAGCTGTCTTAGCGGGAAGCACAGATACGCAGTATTTT.

This clone has just one count. The chain uses TRBV6-2 or TRBV6-3 and TRBJ2-1, with D tentatively TRBD2 (5 bases). Germline CDR1 and CDR2: MNHEY and SVGEGT. The CDR3 is 17 amino acids. Trimming removed 4 bases from V and 4 bases from J, with 20 bases in between. DNA of the CDR3: TGTGCCAGCAGTTTTCCCAGCCTAGCTGGGCCGTACAATGAGCAGTTCTTC. Its translation is CASSFPSLAGPYNEQFF.

The chain links TRBV6-5 to TRBJ1-1; D is unresolved. Looked up from germline, CDR1 is MNHEY and CDR2 is SVGAGI. The V end lost 2 bases, the J end lost 0 bases, and 7 bases lay between the germline ends. This CDR3 region has 14 residues. The chain's CDR3 is CASSYPQLNTEAFF. The CDR3, as DNA: TGTGCCAGCAGTTACCCACAGCTGAACACTGAAGCTTTCTTT.

This clone has a handful of counts. This chain links TRBV19 with TRBJ2-7, with D tentatively TRBD1 (6 bases). The germline V gene has CDR1 LNHDA and CDR2 SQIVND (reference sequence). There are 15 residues in the CDR3. The V end was cut by 1 base, the J end by 5 bases, with 15 bases between. CDR3 DNA: TGTGCCAGTAGTATAGCCCTGACAGGAAGCGACGAGCAGTACTTC. Its translation is CASSIALTGSDEQYF.

Turning to this clone: Other DNA sequences within the sample encode an identical CDR3. V is TRBV2 and J is TRBJ1-2; D remains unclear. V was shortened by 2 bases and J by 4 bases, with 11 bases between the two germline ends. This CDR3 has 14 residues. Germline V gene lookup returns CDR1 SNHLY and CDR2 FYNNEI. This CDR3 is CASSENRGGYGYTF. The CDR3 DNA reads TGTGCCAGCAGTGAAAATCGGGGAGGCTATGGCTACACCTTC.

This rearrangement joins TRBV6-4 to TRBJ1-2; TRBD1 might be the D (5 bases). The CDR3 spans 14 residues. V was trimmed by 7 bases and J by 2 bases, leaving 14 bases between them. Germline assignment: CDR1 MRHNA and CDR2 SNTAGT. The CDR3 DNA reads as TGTGCCAGCACCATGGGGCAAGGGAACTATGGCTACACCTTC. Protein product: CASTMGQGNYGYTF.

CDR3 in amino acids: CASSAGANTEAFF. CDR3 DNA: TGTGCCAGCAGTGCAGGGGCCAACACTGAAGCTTTCTTT. This rearrangement joins TRBV2 to TRBJ1-1, with D perhaps TRBD1 (6 bases). Germline CDR1 and CDR2: SNHLY and FYNNEI. CDR3 size: 13 residues. The ends were cut back, 4 bases at V and 2 bases at J, with 8 bases in the middle.

This clone was seen a handful of times. The rearrangement joins TRBV5-4 to TRBJ2-5; 13 bases align to TRBD2. With 4 bases clipped from V and 5 bases from J, the junction kept 5 bases outside the gene matches. The CDR3 runs 15 residues. Per the germline V gene, CDR1 is SGHNT and CDR2 is YYREEE (reference sequence). In nucleotides, the CDR3 is TGTGCCAGCAGCAGGGGACTAGCGGGGTACGAGACCCAGTACTTC. It codes for CASSRGLAGYETQYF.

This chain joins TRBV6-5 and TRBJ2-1, with TRBD2 matching over 9 bases. The germline V gene encodes CDR1 MNHEY and CDR2 SVGAGI. V shed 6 bases and J 9 bases; nucleotides not matched to a gene: 9. CDR3 length: 14 residues. The DNA for the CDR3 is TGTGCCAGCAGCACCGGGACTAGCTCGGGTGAGCAGTTCTTC. This codes for CASSTGTSSGEQFF.

This clone was recorded only once. This chain connects TRBV18 to TRBJ2-7; D unclear. Germline V CDR1 and CDR2: KGHSH, LQKENI. The CDR3 extends over 12 amino acids. V lost 2 bases, J lost 6 bases, and 8 bases lay in between. The CDR3 region is CASSPNLSEQYF. In nucleotides, the CDR3 is TGTGCCAGCTCACCAAATCTCTCCGAGCAGTACTTC. Filled out from reference TRBV18 and TRBJ2-7, the complete variable domain reads NAGVMQNPRHLVRRRGQEARLRCSPMKGHSHVYWYRQLPEEGLKFMVYLQKENIIDESGMPKERFSAEFPKEGPSILRIQQVVRGDSAAYFCASSPNLSEQYFGPGTRLTVT.

The CDR3: CASSHRDSNQPQHF. In DNA, the CDR3 is TGTGCCAGCAGTCACAGGGATAGCAATCAGCCCCAGCATTTT. V and J are TRBV27 and TRBJ1-5, with D perhaps matching TRBD1 (6 bases). CDR3 size: 14 residues. V was cut by 5 bases and J by 0 bases, with 8 bases left in between. Germline CDR1 is MNHEY and CDR2 is SMNVEV (reference sequence).

V is TRBV3-1 (or the pseudogene TRBV3-2) and J is TRBJ2-3; possibly TRBD2 for D (6 bases). CDR1 and CDR2 (germline): LGHDT, YNNKEL (reference sequence). The germline V and J ends were trimmed by 4 bases and 5 bases, with 16 bases remaining between them. The CDR3 has 15 amino acids. The CDR3 sequence is CASSPRGRGRDTQYF. As DNA, the CDR3 is TGTGCCAGCAGCCCCCGTGGGCGGGGAAGAGATACGCAGTATTTT.

V usage is TRBV6-6 and J usage is TRBJ1-1; 8 bases align to TRBD1. Germline CDR1 and CDR2: MNHNY and SVGAGI (reference sequence). With 5 bases clipped from V and 3 bases from J, the junction kept 8 bases outside the gene matches. The CDR3 contains 15 residues. CDR3 coding DNA: TGTGCCAGCAGTGACAGGGGAATCGCTGACACTGAAGCTTTCTTT. It codes for CASSDRGIADTEAFF.

The CDR3 region is CASSFTGTGNSPLHF. The CDR3 nucleotides read TGTGCCAGCAGCTTCACCGGGACAGGAAATTCACCCCTCCACTTT. The chain joins TRBV7-2 to TRBJ1-6; the match to TRBD1 covers 8 bases. The germline gives CDR1 SGHTA, CDR2 FQGNSA. The V and J ends lost 3 bases and 7 bases, in that order; junction bases with no gene match: 5. The CDR3 totals 15 residues.

The chain has TRBV5-1 and TRBJ1-5; D is possibly TRBD1 (6 bases). Trimming shortened V by 2 bases and J by 8 bases, and 17 bases separated the two germline ends. There are 15 residues in the CDR3. Germline-derived CDR1 and CDR2 are SGHRS and YFSETQ. CDR3 protein: CASSLQGNMGEPQHF. The CDR3 DNA is TGCGCCAGCAGCTTACAGGGTAATATGGGGGAGCCCCAGCATTTT.

The chain is built from TRBV7-2 and TRBJ1-2, with TRBD1 identical over 9 bases. The CDR3 runs 13 residues. Germline V gene sequence: CDR1 SGHTA, CDR2 FQGNSA. V gave up 6 bases and J gave up 7 bases; unmatched junction bases: 6. In nucleotides, the CDR3 is TGTGCCAGCAGTTTAAGACAGGGGGTTGGCTACACCTTC. As protein: CASSLRQGVGYTF.